The clone carrying this T cell receptor beta chain was counted once. Its antigen is unidentified. This record comes from a study of T cell responses to AZD1222 COVID-19 vaccine. Overall study findings and caveats: The number of AZD1222 recipients seropositive at baseline was only five to seven. Per reports, nearly half of all spike-specific TCRs target regions that are unmutated in variants. Spike-specific TCR breadth and depth both grew after two AZD1222 doses.

The data were produced by immunoSEQ multiplex PCR, yet TCRdb's version contains in-frame clones alone and is incomplete. Among over 150,000 clones, 90% to 95% were seen once, and the ten largest hold about 1.5%. V gave up 5 bases and J gave up 5 bases, with 12 bases separating them. The CDR3 extends over 13 amino acids. Germline values: CDR1 MNHEY, CDR2 SMNVEV (reference sequence). Here the sequenced sample was peripheral blood, taken 28 days after the second AZD1222 dose. The V call is TRBV27, the J call TRBJ1-1, with no clear D. The TCR sequence derives from an adult who received the AZD1222 COVID-19 vaccine. This CDR3 is CASSPSFWTEAFF. The CDR3 bases are TGTGCCAGCAGTCCCTCTTTTTGGACTGAAGCTTTCTTT.